Below, 6 T cell receptor beta chains from the same sample are listed, as sequenced in a study of CD8+CD57+ T cells in acquired aplastic anemia. Patients sequenced had flow cytometry evidence of CD8+CD57+ cell expansion. CDR3 and TCR beta VDJ profiling relied on genomic DNA as the template. TCRdb passed the reads through MiXCR, listing each CDR3 protein once. Among approximately 95,000 distinct CDR3 sequences, roughly two thirds were seen once, and the ten largest hold 55% to 65%. The specimen sequenced was sorted CD4+, CD8+, or CD8+CD57+ T cells (not recorded which) from PBMCs. Every receptor here comes from a human donor with aplastic anemia.

The genes are TRBV7-9 and TRBJ2-7; 7 bases match TRBD1. The V gene end was trimmed by 6 bases and the J gene end by 3 bases; junction bases not matched to a gene: 5. The germline V gene encodes CDR1 SEHNR and CDR2 FQNEAQ (reference sequence). This CDR3 contains 13 residues. CDR3 DNA sequence: TGTGCCAGCAGTTACGACAGGGACTACGAGCAGTACTTC. It encodes CASSYDRDYEQYF.

The chain employs TRBV5-1 and TRBJ2-5; TRBD2 matches 8 bases. The CDR3 runs 14 residues. Germline trimming cut 4 bases from V and 4 bases from J; bases unmatched to any gene: 6. The germline gives CDR1 SGHRS, CDR2 YFSETQ. The CDR3 region is CASSEAGAGETQYF. As DNA, the CDR3 is TGCGCCAGCAGCGAAGCGGGAGCTGGAGAGACCCAGTACTTC. Together with reference TRBV5-1 and TRBJ2-5, the CDR3 gives the full variable domain: KAGVTQTPRYLIKTRGQQVTLSCSPISGHRSVSWYQQTPGQGLQFLFEYFSETQRNKGNFPGRFSGRQFSNSRSEMNVSTLELGDSALYLCASSEAGAGETQYFGPGTRLLVL.

The chain couples TRBV19 to TRBJ2-3, with D possibly TRBD2 on 6 matching bases. CDR1 and CDR2 from the germline V gene are LNHDA and SQIVND (reference sequence). The CDR3 is 13 residues long. Trimming removed 9 bases from V and 4 bases from J, with 14 bases in between. Here the CDR3 DNA reads TGTGCCAGCAGCCGGGAGTCCGCAGATACGCAGTATTTT. This sequence encodes CASSRESADTQYF.

The chain recombines TRBV20-1 with TRBJ2-5, with TRBD2 identical over 15 bases. The CDR3 is 17 residues long. The V gene end was trimmed by 5 bases and the J gene end by 2 bases; junction bases not matched to a gene: 9. From germline, CDR1 is DFQATT and CDR2 SNEGSKA (reference sequence). Here the CDR3 DNA reads TGCAGTGCTTCCGGGGGACTAGCGGGGGGCCTTCAAGAGACCCAGTACTTC. It specifies CSASGGLAGGLQETQYF.

The chain couples TRBV9 to TRBJ1-1, with D uncertain. The V gene's germline CDR1 is SGDLS and CDR2 YYNGEE. The CDR3 consists of 15 residues. V gave up 3 bases and J gave up 1 base, with 13 bases separating them. The CDR3 sequence: CASSAHLGQNTEAFF. As DNA, the CDR3 is TGTGCCAGCAGCGCCCACCTCGGCCAGAACACTGAAGCTTTCTTT.

This clonotype has at least ten counts. The chain is built from TRBV20-1 and TRBJ2-7; 7 positions match TRBD2. V was pared by 7 bases and J by 6 bases, with 21 bases of the junction left unmatched. Germline V gene data show CDR1 as DFQATT and CDR2 as SNEGSKA (reference sequence). The CDR3 length is 16 residues. CDR3 protein: CSVLEGGAGVDFEQYF. For the CDR3, the DNA is TGCAGTGTCCTAGAGGGAGGGGCCGGAGTGGATTTCGAGCAGTACTTC.